This record concerns one TCR beta chain sequence. A J-beta primer mix and a sample-barcoded 5' primer were used in a second PCR of roughly 7 to 12 cycles. TCRdb re-analysed the 5' RACE reads in MiXCR, keeping a single row per CDR3 protein. The data show some 930,000 distinct CDR3 sequences, roughly 28% seen once. V lost 2 bases, J lost 8 bases, and 16 bases lay in between. The CDR3 totals 14 residues. Germline CDR1 reads DFQATT; CDR2 reads SNEGSKA (reference sequence). This entry belongs to a study of blood T cells in healthy people across ages. The same data also went into a second study, on T cells of mothers and their children.

The specimen was blood. This clonotype was obtained from a middle-aged woman in good health. The gene calls are TRBV20-1 and TRBJ1-5; D is possibly TRBD1 (6 bases). CDR3 in DNA: TGCAGTGCTAGATCGGAGAGGGGGGGGAAGCCCCAGCATTTT. Translating it yields CSARSERGGKPQHF.